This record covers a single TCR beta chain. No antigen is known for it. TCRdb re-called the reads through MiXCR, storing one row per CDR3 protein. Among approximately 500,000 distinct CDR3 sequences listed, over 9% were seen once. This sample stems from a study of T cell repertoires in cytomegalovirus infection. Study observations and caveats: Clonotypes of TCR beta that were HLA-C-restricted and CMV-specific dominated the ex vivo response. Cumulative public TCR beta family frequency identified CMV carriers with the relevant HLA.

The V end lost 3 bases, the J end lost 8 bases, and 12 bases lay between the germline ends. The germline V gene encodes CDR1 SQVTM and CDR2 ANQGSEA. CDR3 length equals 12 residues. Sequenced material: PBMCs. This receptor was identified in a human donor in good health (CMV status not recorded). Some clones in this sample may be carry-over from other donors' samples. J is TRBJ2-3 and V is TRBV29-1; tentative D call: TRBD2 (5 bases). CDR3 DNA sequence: TGCAGCGTTGACCTATTACTAGGTACGCAGTATTTT. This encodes CSVDLLLGTQYF.